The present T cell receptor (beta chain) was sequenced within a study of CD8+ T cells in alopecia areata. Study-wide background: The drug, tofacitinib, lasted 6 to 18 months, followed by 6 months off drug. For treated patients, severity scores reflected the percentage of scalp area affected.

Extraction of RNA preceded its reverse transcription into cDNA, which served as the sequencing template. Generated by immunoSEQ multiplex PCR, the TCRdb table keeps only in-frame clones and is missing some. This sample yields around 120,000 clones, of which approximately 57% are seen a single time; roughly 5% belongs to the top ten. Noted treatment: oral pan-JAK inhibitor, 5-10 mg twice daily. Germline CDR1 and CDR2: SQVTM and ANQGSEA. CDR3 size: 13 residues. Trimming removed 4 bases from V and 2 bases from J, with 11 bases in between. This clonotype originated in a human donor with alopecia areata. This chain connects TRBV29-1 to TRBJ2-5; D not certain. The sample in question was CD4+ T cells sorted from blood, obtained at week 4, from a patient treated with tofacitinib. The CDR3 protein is CSVVSLIQETQYF. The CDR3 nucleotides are TGCAGCGTTGTATCCCTGATACAAGAGACCCAGTACTTC.